This TCR beta chain was captured in a study of beta chain features in type 1 diabetes. Across the whole study: The examined sorted cells totaled under 120 million across samples. Study-level results: TCRB CDR3 length was moderately but significantly reduced in all four CD4+ subsets of Type 1 diabetes patients. These data did not resolve whether HLA type affects TCRB rearrangement.

Germline V CDR1 and CDR2: SGHRS, YFSETQ. Trimming cost V 3 bases and J 2 bases, with 4 bases left between them. The CDR3 runs 12 residues. Isolated RNA was reverse transcribed in full, so expressed TCRB transcripts were sequenced. Sequenced by immunoSEQ multiplex PCR; TCRdb stores in-frame clones only, minus some. The table lists approximately 150,000 clones, 13% of them singletons. Comments on this clone: Antigen unknown.

This sequence originates from a man younger than 35 with type 1 diabetes. Sequencing was performed on central memory CD4+ T cells from blood. V gene TRBV5-1 combines with J gene TRBJ2-3, with D uncertain. CDR3 sequence: CASSSNTDTQYF. CDR3 in DNA: TGCGCCAGCAGCTCAAACACAGATACGCAGTATTTT.